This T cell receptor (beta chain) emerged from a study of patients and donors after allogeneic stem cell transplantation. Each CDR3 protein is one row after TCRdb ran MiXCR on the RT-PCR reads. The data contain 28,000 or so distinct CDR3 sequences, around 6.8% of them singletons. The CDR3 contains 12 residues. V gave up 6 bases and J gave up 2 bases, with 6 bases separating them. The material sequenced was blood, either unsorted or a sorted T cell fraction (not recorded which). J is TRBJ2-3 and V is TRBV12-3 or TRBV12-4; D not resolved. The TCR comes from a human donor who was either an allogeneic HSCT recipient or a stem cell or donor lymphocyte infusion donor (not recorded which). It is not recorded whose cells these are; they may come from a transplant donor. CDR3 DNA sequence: TGTGCCAGCAGGAAGCTCACAGATACGCAGTATTTT. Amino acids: CASRKLTDTQYF.